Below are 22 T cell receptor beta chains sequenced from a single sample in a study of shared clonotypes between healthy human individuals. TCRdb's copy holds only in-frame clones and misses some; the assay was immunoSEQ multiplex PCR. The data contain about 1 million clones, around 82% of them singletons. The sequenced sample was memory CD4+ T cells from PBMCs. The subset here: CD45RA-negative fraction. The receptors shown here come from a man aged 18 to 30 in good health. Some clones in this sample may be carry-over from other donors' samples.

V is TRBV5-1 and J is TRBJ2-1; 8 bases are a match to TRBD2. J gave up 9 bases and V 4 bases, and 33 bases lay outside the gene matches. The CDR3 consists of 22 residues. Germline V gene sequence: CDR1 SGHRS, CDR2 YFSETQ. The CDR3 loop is CASSRDGVLGLGTRGLRTEQFF. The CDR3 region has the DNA TGCGCCAGCAGCCGGGACGGGGTGCTTGGACTTGGGACTAGAGGTTTAAGGACTGAGCAGTTCTTC.

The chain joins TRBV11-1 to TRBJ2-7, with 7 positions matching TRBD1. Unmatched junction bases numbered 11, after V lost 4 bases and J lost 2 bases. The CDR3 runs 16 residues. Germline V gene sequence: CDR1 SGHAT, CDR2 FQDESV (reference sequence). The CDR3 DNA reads TGTGCCAGCAGCTCAAAACTTTCAGGGGGAACCTACGAGCAGTACTTC. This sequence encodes CASSSKLSGGTYEQYF.

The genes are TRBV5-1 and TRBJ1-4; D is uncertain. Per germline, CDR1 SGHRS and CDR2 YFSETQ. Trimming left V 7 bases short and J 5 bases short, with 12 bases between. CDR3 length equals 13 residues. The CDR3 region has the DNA TGCGCCAGCCGGTTTAGGGAAAATGAAAAACTGTTTTTT. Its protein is CASRFRENEKLFF.

In DNA, the CDR3 is TGTGCCAGCAGTACCCCCGGTACTAAACTGTTTTTT. As protein: CASSTPGTKLFF. The chain links TRBV28 to TRBJ1-4; no definite D call. The ends were cut back, 5 bases at V and 11 bases at J, with 12 bases in the middle. Germline assignment: CDR1 MDHEN and CDR2 SYDVKM. The CDR3 contains 12 residues.

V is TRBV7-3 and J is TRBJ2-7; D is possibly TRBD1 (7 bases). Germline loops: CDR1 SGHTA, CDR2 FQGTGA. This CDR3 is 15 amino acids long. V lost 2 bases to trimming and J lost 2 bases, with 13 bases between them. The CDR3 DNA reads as TGTGCCAGCAGCTTACAGGGGGGACGAACCTACGAGCAGTACTTC. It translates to CASSLQGGRTYEQYF. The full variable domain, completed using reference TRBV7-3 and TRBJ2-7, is GAGVSQTPSNKVTEKGKYVELRCDPISGHTALYWYRQSLGQGPEFLIYFQGTGAADDSGLPNDRFFAVRPEGSVSTLKIQRTERGDSAVYLCASSLQGGRTYEQYFGPGTRLTVT.

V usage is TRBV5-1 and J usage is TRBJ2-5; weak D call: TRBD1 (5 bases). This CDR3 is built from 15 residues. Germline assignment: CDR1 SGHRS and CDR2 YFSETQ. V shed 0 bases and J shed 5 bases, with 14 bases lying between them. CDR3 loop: CASSLEAGITETQYF. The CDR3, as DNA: TGCGCCAGCAGCTTGGAGGCAGGGATAACGGAGACCCAGTACTTC.

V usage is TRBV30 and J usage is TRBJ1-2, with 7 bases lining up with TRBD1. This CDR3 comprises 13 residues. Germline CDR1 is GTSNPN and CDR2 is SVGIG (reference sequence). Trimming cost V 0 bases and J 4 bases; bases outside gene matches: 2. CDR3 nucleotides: TGTGCCTGGAGTGTTCGGGACAGCTATGGCTACACCTTC. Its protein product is CAWSVRDSYGYTF.

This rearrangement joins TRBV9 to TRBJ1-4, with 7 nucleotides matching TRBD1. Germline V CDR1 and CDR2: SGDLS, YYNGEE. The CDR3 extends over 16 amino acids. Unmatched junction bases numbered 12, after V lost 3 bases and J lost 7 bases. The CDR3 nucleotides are TGTGCCAGCAGCGCGAGAAACAGGGGTCGGGCTGAAAAACTGTTTTTT. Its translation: CASSARNRGRAEKLFF.

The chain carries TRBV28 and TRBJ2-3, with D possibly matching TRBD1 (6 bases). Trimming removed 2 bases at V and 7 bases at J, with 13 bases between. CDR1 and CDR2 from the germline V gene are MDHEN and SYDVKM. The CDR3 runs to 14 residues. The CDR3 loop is CASSLQGSGNTQYF. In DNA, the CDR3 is TGTGCCAGCAGTTTACAGGGGTCGGGCAATACGCAGTATTTT.

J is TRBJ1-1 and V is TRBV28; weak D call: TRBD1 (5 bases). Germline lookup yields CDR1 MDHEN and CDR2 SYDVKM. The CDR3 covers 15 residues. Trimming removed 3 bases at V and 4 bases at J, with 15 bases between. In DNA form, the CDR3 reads TGTGCCAGCAGTTTCAGGCCCCCAGGGATCACTGAAGCTTTCTTT. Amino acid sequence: CASSFRPPGITEAFF.

The CDR3 is CAWSSRGWRSPLHF. CDR3 bases: TGTGCCTGGAGTTCCAGGGGTTGGAGATCACCCCTCCACTTT. This chain connects TRBV30 to TRBJ1-6; possible D gene TRBD1, 6 bases. The CDR3 contains 14 residues. V was shortened by 2 bases and J by 10 bases, with 15 bases between the two germline ends. CDR1 and CDR2 from the germline V gene are GTSNPN and SVGIG (reference sequence).

CDR3: CASSLGRTSGSTTGELFF. Written as DNA, the CDR3 is TGTGCCAGCAGCTTAGGTCGGACTAGCGGGAGTACCACCGGGGAGCTGTTTTTT. This chain joins TRBV13 and TRBJ2-2, with 13 bases aligning to TRBD2. This CDR3 contains 18 residues. Germline V gene sequence: CDR1 PRHDT, CDR2 FYEKMQ (reference sequence). V shed 0 bases, J shed 4 bases, and the junction held 5 bases outside the gene matches.

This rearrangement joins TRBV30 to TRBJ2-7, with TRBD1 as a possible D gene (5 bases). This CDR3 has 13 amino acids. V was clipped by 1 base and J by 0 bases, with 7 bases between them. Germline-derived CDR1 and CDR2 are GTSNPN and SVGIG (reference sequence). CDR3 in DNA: TGTGCCTGGAGTGGGGGCGCCTCCTACGAGCAGTACTTC. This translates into CAWSGGASYEQYF. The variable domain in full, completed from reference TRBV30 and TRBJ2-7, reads SQTIHQWPATLVQPVGSPLSLECTVEGTSNPNLYWYRQAAGRGLQLLFYSVGIGQISSEVPQNLSASRPQDRQFILSSKKLLLSDSGFYLCAWSGGASYEQYFGPGTRLTVT.

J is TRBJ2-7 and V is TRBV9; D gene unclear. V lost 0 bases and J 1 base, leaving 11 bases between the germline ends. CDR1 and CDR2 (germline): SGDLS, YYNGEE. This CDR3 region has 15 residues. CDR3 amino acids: CASSVAPGYSYEQYF. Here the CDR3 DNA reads TGTGCCAGCAGCGTAGCGCCAGGTTATTCCTACGAGCAGTACTTC.

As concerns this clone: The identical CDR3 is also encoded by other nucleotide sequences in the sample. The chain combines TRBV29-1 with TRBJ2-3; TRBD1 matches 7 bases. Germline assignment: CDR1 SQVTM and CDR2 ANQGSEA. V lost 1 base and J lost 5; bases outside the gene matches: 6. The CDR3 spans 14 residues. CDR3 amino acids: CSVEGGQGVDTQYF. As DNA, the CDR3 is TGCAGCGTTGAAGGTGGGCAGGGGGTAGATACGCAGTATTTT.

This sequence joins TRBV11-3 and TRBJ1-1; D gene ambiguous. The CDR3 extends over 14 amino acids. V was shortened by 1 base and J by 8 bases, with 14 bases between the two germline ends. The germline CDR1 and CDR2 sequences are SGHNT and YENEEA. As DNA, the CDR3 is TGTGCCAGCAGCTTAGCGGGCAGAGGATCCGAAGCTTTCTTT. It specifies CASSLAGRGSEAFF.

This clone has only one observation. Here the CDR3 reads CASSPGGSREQYF. The CDR3 coding sequence is TGTGCCAGCAGCCCGGGGGGTTCGAGGGAGCAGTACTTC. This rearrangement joins TRBV13 to TRBJ2-7; 7 nucleotides line up with TRBD2. V dropped 5 bases and J dropped 7; count of bases not matched to a gene: 8. CDR3 length equals 13 residues. Germline V CDR1 and CDR2: PRHDT, FYEKMQ (reference sequence).

CDR3 sequence reads: CASSLAENSYEQYF. Here the CDR3 DNA reads TGTGCCAGCAGCTTGGCTGAGAACTCCTACGAGCAGTACTTC. The V gene is TRBV5-4, the J gene TRBJ2-7; the D is unclear. The V gene lost 0 bases and the J gene lost 0 bases, with 7 bases spanning the gap. The CDR3 totals 14 residues. From germline, CDR1 is SGHNT and CDR2 YYREEE (reference sequence). Combining the CDR3 with reference TRBV5-4 and TRBJ2-7 gives the whole variable domain ETGVTQSPTHLIKTRGQQVTLRCSSQSGHNTVSWYQQALGQGPQFIFQYYREEENGRGNFPPRFSGLQFPNYSSELNVNALELDDSALYLCASSLAENSYEQYFGPGTRLTVT.

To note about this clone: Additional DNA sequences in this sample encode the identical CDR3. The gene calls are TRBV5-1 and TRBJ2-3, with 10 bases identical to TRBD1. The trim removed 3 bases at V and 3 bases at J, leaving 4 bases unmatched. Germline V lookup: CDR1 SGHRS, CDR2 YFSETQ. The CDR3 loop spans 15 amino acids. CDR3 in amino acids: CASSSGQGGTDTQYF. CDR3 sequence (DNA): TGCGCCAGCAGCTCCGGACAGGGGGGGACAGATACGCAGTATTTT. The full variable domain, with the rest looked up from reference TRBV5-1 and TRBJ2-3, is KAGVTQTPRYLIKTRGQQVTLSCSPISGHRSVSWYQQTPGQGLQFLFEYFSETQRNKGNFPGRFSGRQFSNSRSEMNVSTLELGDSALYLCASSSGQGGTDTQYFGPGTRLTVL.

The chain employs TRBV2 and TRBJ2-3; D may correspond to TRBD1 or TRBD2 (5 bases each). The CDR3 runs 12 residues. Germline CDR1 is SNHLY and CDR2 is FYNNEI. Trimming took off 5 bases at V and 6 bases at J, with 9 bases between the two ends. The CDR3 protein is CASSRGADTQYF. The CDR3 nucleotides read TGTGCCAGCAGTCGGGGCGCGGATACGCAGTATTTT. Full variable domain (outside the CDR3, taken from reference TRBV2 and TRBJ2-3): EPEVTQTPSHQVTQMGQEVILRCVPISNHLYFYWYRQILGQKVEFLVSFYNNEISEKSEIFDDQFSVERPDGSNFTLKIRSTKLEDSAMYFCASSRGADTQYFGPGTRLTVL.

This CDR3 reads CASSQSGSSYNEQFF. The CDR3 DNA reads as TGTGCCAGCAGCCAAAGCGGGAGCTCCTACAATGAGCAGTTCTTC. The V gene is TRBV6-5, the J gene TRBJ2-1, with 8 bases lining up with TRBD2. The CDR3 spans 15 residues. Germline lookup yields CDR1 MNHEY and CDR2 SVGAGI. The V segment lost 6 bases and the J segment 0 bases; nucleotides outside the gene matches: 4.

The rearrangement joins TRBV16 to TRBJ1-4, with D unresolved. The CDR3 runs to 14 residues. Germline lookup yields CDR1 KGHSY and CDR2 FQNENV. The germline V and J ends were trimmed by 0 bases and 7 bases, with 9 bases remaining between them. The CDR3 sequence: CASSQSSWVEKLFF. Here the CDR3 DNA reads TGTGCCAGCAGCCAATCGAGTTGGGTTGAAAAACTGTTTTTT.